These 22 T cell receptor beta chains came from one sample sequenced in a study of identical twins. MiXCR, applied by TCRdb to the 5' RACE reads, yields one record per CDR3 protein. The repertoire holds 1.5 million to 2 million distinct CDR3 sequences, about 32% seen once, with over 0.25% in the top ten. The sample consisted of cord blood. These receptors were taken from a newborn girl in good health.

This clonotype was detected a few times. The chain is built from TRBV27 and TRBJ2-3; 13 bases line up with TRBD2. Per the germline V gene, CDR1 is MNHEY and CDR2 is SMNVEV (reference sequence). The CDR3 is made up of 16 amino acids. The junction had 6 bases not matched to a gene; V was cut back by 7 bases and J by 2 bases. CDR3 in DNA: TGTGCCAGCACCCACGGACTAGCGGGAGCCACAGATACGCAGTATTTT. Its protein is CASTHGLAGATDTQYF.

This chain connects TRBV5-4 to TRBJ1-1; D gene uncertain. This CDR3 region has 15 residues. The V gene's germline CDR1 is SGHNT and CDR2 YYREEE (reference sequence). V was cut by 0 bases and J by 0 bases, with 9 bases left in between. The CDR3, as DNA: TGTGCCAGCAGCTTGGATTTAGGCCTGAACACTGAAGCTTTCTTT. This codes for CASSLDLGLNTEAFF.

This chain connects TRBV6-1 to TRBJ2-4; D is unresolved. V lost 0 bases and J lost 9, with 9 bases in between. Per germline, CDR1 MNHNS and CDR2 SASEGT. The CDR3 spans 13 residues. The CDR3: CASSEAGPAIQYF. The CDR3 nucleotides are TGTGCCAGCAGTGAAGCCGGTCCAGCCATTCAGTACTTC.

The chain is built from TRBV9 and TRBJ2-1; a possible D gene is TRBD1 (6 bases). CDR3 length: 15 amino acids. Per the germline V gene, CDR1 is SGDLS and CDR2 is YYNGEE. V lost 4 bases, J lost 0 bases, and 11 bases lay in between. Here the CDR3 DNA reads TGTGCCAGCAGCCGGGACACCATCTCCTACAATGAGCAGTTCTTC. It translates to CASSRDTISYNEQFF.

The V and J genes are TRBV14 and TRBJ2-3; TRBD2 might be the D (6 bases). Per the germline V gene, CDR1 is SGHDN and CDR2 is FVKESK. V lost 4 bases and J 0 bases, leaving 14 bases between the germline ends. The CDR3 contains 16 residues. This CDR3 is CASSPHSGTSTDTQYF. The CDR3 nucleotides read TGTGCCAGCAGCCCGCATAGCGGCACTAGCACAGATACGCAGTATTTT. The variable domain in full, completed from reference TRBV14 and TRBJ2-3, reads EAGVTQFPSHSVIEKGQTVTLRCDPISGHDNLYWYRRVMGKEIKFLLHFVKESKQDESGMPNNRFLAERTGGTYSTLKVQPAELEDSGVYFCASSPHSGTSTDTQYFGPGTRLTVL.

This chain links TRBV6-1 with TRBJ1-2; D unclear. CDR1 is MNHNS and CDR2 is SASEGT in the germline V gene. Deletions cut 5 bases from V and 5 bases from J, with 15 bases between. The CDR3 has 14 residues. The CDR3 bases are TGTGCCAGCAGTTCCAAATTGGCAGAGTATGGCTACACCTTC. The encoded protein is CASSSKLAEYGYTF.

This clonotype appeared once. The chain combines TRBV5-1 with TRBJ2-2; D possibly corresponds to TRBD1 (6 bases). Germline V gives CDR1 SGHRS, CDR2 YFSETQ. Between the trimmed V and J ends, which lost 0 bases and 2 bases, there was a span of 17 bases. The CDR3 runs to 18 residues. CDR3 nucleotide sequence: TGCGCCAGCAGCTTGGAAACAGGGTTTCCCATAAACACCGGGGAGCTGTTTTTT. Protein sequence: CASSLETGFPINTGELFF.

This clonotype was found a few times. This chain uses TRBV5-5 with TRBJ1-2; TRBD1 matches 7 bases. CDR3 length: 12 amino acids. V lost 6 bases and J lost 3; bases outside the gene matches: 2. Per germline, CDR1 SGHKS and CDR2 YYEKEE (reference sequence). The CDR3 spells CASTDRDYGYTF. In DNA form, the CDR3 reads TGTGCCAGCACCGACAGGGACTATGGCTACACCTTC.

This clonotype was recorded at least ten times. The rearrangement links TRBV4-2 to TRBJ2-7; the D gene is possibly TRBD1 (6 bases). This CDR3 comprises 15 residues. V lost 4 bases to trimming and J lost 3 bases, with 16 bases between them. Germline V gene sequence: CDR1 LGHNA, CDR2 YNFKEQ. The CDR3 DNA sequence: TGTGCCAGCAGCCCCACTTGGCAGGGACACTACGAGCAGTACTTC. Translating gives CASSPTWQGHYEQYF.

This clonotype has more than one count but fewer than ten. This rearrangement joins TRBV6-2 or TRBV6-3 to TRBJ2-5; 7 positions agree with TRBD2. The junction had 15 bases not matched to a gene; V was cut back by 3 bases and J by 2 bases. Germline lookup yields CDR1 MNHEY and CDR2 SVGEGT. The CDR3 extends over 18 amino acids. The CDR3: CASSYSLVLAAIQETQYF. The CDR3 DNA is TGTGCCAGCAGTTATTCCCTTGTGCTAGCGGCCATACAAGAGACCCAGTACTTC.

The chain combines TRBV11-2 with TRBJ1-1; no definite D call. Between the trimmed V and J ends, which lost 3 bases and 6 bases, there was a span of 11 bases. Germline loops: CDR1 SGHAT, CDR2 FQNNGV. This CDR3 is built from 13 residues. The CDR3 is CASSFQAPSEAFF. The CDR3 DNA reads as TGTGCCAGCAGCTTTCAGGCCCCTTCTGAAGCTTTCTTT.

The chain joins TRBV5-6 to TRBJ2-1; D remains unclear. The CDR3 covers 15 residues. Germline V gene lookup returns CDR1 SGHDT and CDR2 YYEEEE. V lost 6 bases, J lost 0 bases, and 13 bases lay in between. The CDR3 region is CASTDALSSYNEQFF. The DNA for the CDR3 is TGTGCCAGCACCGATGCACTGAGCTCCTACAATGAGCAGTTCTTC.

V and J are TRBV7-9 and TRBJ2-4; D is undetermined. With the DNA end fitting TRBJ2-7 better, the J assignment may be wrong. CDR1 is SEHNR and CDR2 is FQNEAQ in the germline V gene (reference sequence). This CDR3 has 14 amino acids. Here the CDR3 DNA reads TGTGCCAGCAGCTTAGCGCCGGCAGCCTACGAGCAGTACTTC. Its protein product is CASSLAPAAYEQYF.

This clonotype showed up just a few times. The V gene is TRBV10-2, the J gene TRBJ2-3, with TRBD2 as a possible D gene (5 bases). CDR3 length: 16 residues. CDR1 is WSHSY, CDR2 SAAADI, per germline. V lost 0 bases, J lost 3 bases, and 13 bases lay in between. Here the CDR3 DNA reads TGCGCCAGCAGTGAGTCCCTAGCTGGTTCGACAGATACGCAGTATTTT. This codes for CASSESLAGSTDTQYF.

This chain connects TRBV5-1 to TRBJ2-2; a possible D gene is TRBD1 (6 bases). Trimming stripped 5 bases from V and 7 bases from J, with 15 bases between. CDR1 and CDR2 (germline): SGHRS, YFSETQ. This CDR3 is built from 14 residues. This CDR3 reads CASRYNTGIGELFF. CDR3 DNA sequence: TGCGCCAGCAGGTACAACACAGGGATCGGGGAGCTGTTTTTT.

The chain links TRBV7-9 to TRBJ2-7; D uncertain. From germline, CDR1 is SEHNR and CDR2 FQNEAQ (reference sequence). There are 14 residues in the CDR3. V dropped 4 bases and J dropped 3 bases, with 13 bases sitting between them. Written as DNA, the CDR3 is TGTGCCAGCAGCTCCCAGGATCGTCTCTACGAGCAGTACTTC. Residues: CASSSQDRLYEQYF.

This clonotype was found a few times. The rearrangement joins TRBV3-1 to TRBJ2-5; D might be TRBD1 (5 bases). Trimming pared 4 bases from V and 1 base from J, leaving 10 bases between. Germline V gene lookup returns CDR1 LGHDT and CDR2 YNNKEL (reference sequence). This CDR3 region has 14 residues. The CDR3 region is CASSPDSLQETQYF. The CDR3 DNA sequence: TGTGCCAGCAGCCCTGACAGCCTCCAAGAGACCCAGTACTTC.

This chain connects TRBV7-9 to TRBJ1-1; D uncertain. The CDR3 length is 10 residues. CDR1 is SEHNR, CDR2 FQNEAQ, per germline (reference sequence). The V and J ends lost 5 bases and 7 bases respectively, with 5 bases between them. In nucleotides, the CDR3 is TGTGCCAGCAGCCACTTTGAAGCTTTCTTT. The encoded protein is CASSHFEAFF. Full variable domain (rest looked up from reference TRBV7-9 and TRBJ1-1): DTGVSQNPRHKITKRGQNVTFRCDPISEHNRLYWYRQTLGQGPEFLTYFQNEAQLEKSRLLSDRFSAERPKGSFSTLEIQRTEQGDSAMYLCASSHFEAFFGQGTRLTVV.

The chain employs TRBV10-3 and TRBJ2-1; 16 nucleotides align to TRBD2. The CDR3 consists of 18 residues. The germline V gene has CDR1 ENHRY and CDR2 SYGVKD. Trimming cost V 7 bases and J 8 bases; bases outside gene matches: 14. This CDR3 is CAIKGTGTSGRARDEQFF. The CDR3 DNA sequence: TGTGCCATCAAGGGGACCGGGACTAGCGGGAGGGCCAGGGATGAGCAGTTCTTC.

This clonotype turned up a few times. As DNA, the CDR3 is TGTGCCAGCAGATTCGGGACTCGCTACGAGCAGTACTTC. As protein: CASRFGTRYEQYF. The chain joins TRBV5-6 to TRBJ2-7, with D possibly matching TRBD2 (6 bases). Trimming took 5 bases from V and 3 from J, leaving 12 bases between them. The CDR3 loop spans 13 amino acids. Germline assignment: CDR1 SGHDT and CDR2 YYEEEE.

This clonotype has ten or more counts. The chain couples TRBV27 to TRBJ2-1, with D unresolved. V dropped 2 bases and J dropped 7 bases, with 9 bases sitting between them. This CDR3 region has 13 residues. Germline assignment: CDR1 MNHEY and CDR2 SMNVEV (reference sequence). The CDR3 sequence: CASSLHLGNEQFF. CDR3 DNA sequence: TGTGCCAGCAGTTTACACCTTGGGAATGAGCAGTTCTTC.

The V and J genes are TRBV9 and TRBJ2-7, with TRBD2 matching over 11 bases. Trimming cost V 1 base and J 7 bases; bases outside gene matches: 13. The germline V gene has CDR1 SGDLS and CDR2 YYNGEE. The CDR3 totals 17 residues. CDR3: CASSVSYSGRAYNEQYF. CDR3 DNA sequence: TGTGCCAGCAGCGTATCATATAGCGGGAGGGCCTACAATGAGCAGTACTTC.